This TCR beta chain was captured by sequencing in a study of T cell responses to AZD1222 COVID-19 vaccine. Study-wide findings and caveats: Seropositivity was recorded at baseline in only five to seven AZD1222 recipients. Donor demographics were predominantly white British with a female majority; clonal diversity may be underestimated. Regions 160-218 and 743-854 dominated among vaccine-associated CD4 TCRs spanning spike.

The germline gives CDR1 SGHTA, CDR2 FQGNSA. The germline V and J ends were trimmed by 2 bases and 10 bases, with 9 bases remaining between them. There are 13 residues in the CDR3. In the case of this clone: Its antigen remains unidentified.

Some clones are missing from TCRdb's copy, which holds only in-frame ones; the method was immunoSEQ multiplex PCR. Of about 120,000 clones in the sample, approximately 83% are singletons; the top ten hold roughly 4%. The rearrangement uses TRBV7-2 and TRBJ1-6; D is unresolved. Sequenced material: peripheral blood, taken on day 0 of MenACWY control vaccination. The source of this sequence is an adult in good health. The CDR3 sequence: CASSLYQESPLHF. The CDR3 nucleotides are TGTGCCAGCAGCTTATATCAGGAGTCACCCCTCCACTTT.